The rows below give T cell receptor beta chains drawn from one sample of a study of shared clonotypes between healthy human individuals. Using immunoSEQ multiplex PCR, the repertoire was profiled, and TCRdb retains in-frame clones only, with some absent. The sample lists 2 million to 2.5 million clones; around 93% were seen once. What was sequenced was naive CD4+ T cells from PBMCs. The source is a man younger than 35 in good health. Some clones in this sample may be carry-over from other donors' samples. The CDR3 runs from the conserved cysteine through the conserved F or W. The D gene is left open where the match is weak. Only part of the rows carry a size: once, few, many, or a class if the clone is expanded.

>NA|TRBJ2-4|NA|TRBV5-4
CASSPDGRAKNIQYF
TGTGCCAGCAGCCCCGACGGAAGAGCCAAAAACATTCAGTACTTC
>NA|TRBJ2-1|NA|TRBV5-1
CASSYLGGPYNEQFF
TGCGCCAGCAGCTACCTCGGGGGGCCCTACAATGAGCAGTTCTTC
>TRBD1|TRBJ2-5|NA|TRBV11-2
CASSSWTGKAQETQYF
TGTGCCAGCAGCTCCTGGACAGGCAAAGCTCAAGAGACCCAGTACTTC
>TRBD2|TRBJ2-2|NA|TRBV6-5
CASSYFRRERTGELFF
TGTGCCAGCAGTTACTTTCGGCGGGAGAGGACCGGGGAGCTGTTTTTT
>TRBD2|TRBJ2-1|NA|TRBV5-1
CASSLDGGSYNEQFF
TGCGCCAGCAGCTTGGACGGCGGGAGCTACAATGAGCAGTTCTTC
>NA|TRBJ1-2|NA|TRBV5-6
CASSLAFIGYTF
TGTGCCAGCAGCTTGGCCTTTATCGGCTACACCTTC
>NA|TRBJ1-1|once|TRBV19
CASSTGTGDTEAFF
TGTGCCAGTAGTACAGGGACCGGGGACACTGAAGCTTTCTTT
>TRBD1|TRBJ2-7|NA|TRBV5-1
CASSRGDSSYEQYF
TGCGCCAGCAGCAGAGGGGACAGCTCCTACGAGCAGTACTTC
>NA|TRBJ1-2|once|TRBV5-1
CASRGPGLYGYTF
TGCGCCAGCAGGGGCCCGGGACTCTACGGCTACACCTTC
>NA|TRBJ1-5|NA|TRBV28
CASSPTRPQGTQPQHF
TGTGCCAGCAGCCCAACACGTCCCCAGGGAACTCAGCCCCAGCATTTT
>NA|TRBJ2-2|NA|TRBV10-1
CASSEVVGELFF
TGCGCCAGCAGTGAAGTTGTCGGGGAGCTGTTTTTT
>NA|TRBJ1-5|NA|TRBV2
CASSESSNQPQHF
TGTGCCAGCAGTGAATCTAGCAATCAGCCCCAGCATTTT
>NA|TRBJ2-7|NA|TRBV16
CASSQSVQTSSYEQYF
TGTGCCAGCAGCCAATCGGTCCAGACCTCCTCCTACGAGCAGTACTTC
>NA|TRBJ2-7|NA|TRBV4-1
CASGDPQAFREQYF
TGCGCCAGCGGTGACCCACAGGCCTTCAGGGAGCAGTACTTC
>NA|TRBJ2-5|once|TRBV28
CASSSWTRRETQYF
TGTGCCAGCAGTTCCTGGACTCGAAGGGAGACCCAGTACTTC
>NA|TRBJ2-7|NA|TRBV29-1
CSVVGGYEQYF
TGCAGCGTTGTTGGAGGCTACGAGCAGTACTTC
>NA|TRBJ1-1|once|TRBV7-2
CASSSDHNGEAFF
TGTGCCAGCAGCTCCGACCACAACGGTGAAGCTTTCTTT
>TRBD2|TRBJ2-3|NA|TRBV28
CASSPTGGSTDTQYF
TGTGCCAGCAGTCCTACGGGGGGGAGCACAGATACGCAGTATTTT
>NA|TRBJ2-4|NA|TRBV10-2
CASSDNRGAKNIQYF
TGCGCCAGCAGTGATAATAGGGGAGCCAAAAACATTCAGTACTTC
>TRBD1|TRBJ1-3|NA|TRBV5-5
CASSLPDRARGNTIYF
TGTGCCAGCAGCTTGCCGGACAGGGCGAGGGGAAACACCATATATTTT
>NA|TRBJ2-6|NA|TRBV5-1
CASSKPGLSSGANVLTF
TGCGCCAGCAGCAAACCAGGGCTTAGCTCTGGGGCCAACGTCCTGACTTTC
>TRBD1|TRBJ1-1|NA|TRBV18
CASSSGGADRGRTEAFF
TGTGCCAGCTCTTCCGGAGGCGCGGACAGGGGGCGGACTGAAGCTTTCTTT
>NA|TRBJ2-5|NA|TRBV2
CASSGAGAATRETQYF
TGTGCCAGCAGTGGAGCAGGGGCCGCAACTCGGGAGACCCAGTACTTC
>NA|TRBJ2-3|NA|TRBV7-6
CASSLVGGTNTDTQYF
TGTGCCAGCAGCTTAGTTGGCGGGACAAACACAGATACGCAGTATTTT
>NA|TRBJ2-7|NA|TRBV7-2
CASSLDFGGLRSYEQYF
TGTGCCAGCAGCTTAGACTTCGGGGGGCTTCGCTCCTACGAGCAGTACTTC
>TRBD1|TRBJ2-7|NA|TRBV11-1
CASSLKATGGYEQYF
TGTGCCAGCAGCTTAAAGGCAACAGGGGGCTACGAGCAGTACTTC
>NA|TRBJ2-5|NA|TRBV7-7
CASSLGARETQYF
TGTGCCAGCAGCTTGGGGGCCCGAGAGACCCAGTACTTC
>NA|TRBJ2-1|NA|TRBV28
CASSPPAGFYNEQFF
TGTGCCAGCAGTCCCCCGGCGGGATTCTACAATGAGCAGTTCTTC
>TRBD2|TRBJ2-2|NA|TRBV7-6
CASSPTSGMSGELFF
TGTGCCAGCAGCCCGACTAGCGGGATGAGCGGGGAGCTGTTTTTT
>NA|TRBJ2-7|NA|TRBV14
CASSQEYEQYF
TGTGCCAGCAGCCAAGAGTACGAGCAGTACTTC
>NA|TRBJ1-2|NA|TRBV30
CAWSRGPLINYGYTF
TGTGCCTGGAGTCGGGGCCCTCTCATTAACTATGGCTACACCTTC
>NA|TRBJ2-7|NA|TRBV2
CASKDGSPTFYEQYF
TGTGCCAGCAAGGACGGGTCACCCACTTTCTACGAGCAGTACTTC
>NA|TRBJ2-5|NA|TRBV11-2
CASSRGRTQETQYF
TGTGCCAGCAGCCGGGGGCGGACCCAAGAGACCCAGTACTTC
>NA|TRBJ2-7|NA|TRBV28
CATQPPTTYEQYF
TGTGCCACCCAGCCGCCCACGACCTACGAGCAGTACTTC
>NA|TRBJ2-3|NA|TRBV9
CASSARRGSSDTQYF
TGTGCCAGCAGCGCGAGGAGGGGGTCCTCAGATACGCAGTATTTT
>TRBD2|TRBJ2-5|NA|TRBV7-2
CASSGTSGRPQETQYF
TGTGCCAGCAGCGGGACTAGCGGGAGGCCCCAAGAGACCCAGTACTTC
>NA|TRBJ2-7|NA|TRBV6-5
CASSSQDGSYEQYF
TGTGCCAGCAGCTCCCAGGACGGCTCCTACGAGCAGTACTTC
>TRBD2|TRBJ2-1|once|TRBV7-3
CASSLTREVYNEQFF
TGTGCCAGCAGCTTAACGCGGGAGGTGTACAATGAGCAGTTCTTC
>NA|TRBJ1-1|once|TRBV28
CASSTPGLTWAAFF
TGTGCCAGCAGCACACCGGGCCTAACGTGGGCTGCTTTCTTT
>NA|TRBJ2-7|NA|TRBV7-9
CASSFGSSSSYEQYF
TGTGCCAGCAGCTTTGGGTCTAGCTCGTCCTACGAGCAGTACTTC
>NA|TRBJ2-7|NA|TRBV5-1
CASSEPGTMGEQYF
TGCGCCAGCAGCGAACCCGGGACCATGGGCGAGCAGTACTTC
>NA|TRBJ1-4|NA|TRBV28
CASSPPGLNEKLFF
TGTGCCAGCAGTCCCCCCGGATTGAATGAAAAACTGTTTTTT
>NA|TRBJ1-1|NA|TRBV28
CASSPPAWNTEAFF
TGTGCCAGCAGTCCCCCCGCCTGGAACACTGAAGCTTTCTTT
>NA|TRBJ1-1|once|TRBV19
CATRGTALRGTEAFF
TGTGCCACCCGGGGGACGGCTCTACGGGGGACTGAAGCTTTCTTT
>NA|TRBJ2-7|NA|TRBV5-1
CASSDESGFSYEQYF
TGCGCCAGCAGCGACGAGTCCGGGTTCTCCTACGAGCAGTACTTC
>NA|TRBJ2-3|NA|TRBV10-3
CATLRGGPSTDTQYF
TGTGCCACCCTACGGGGCGGACCTAGCACAGATACGCAGTATTTT
>TRBD1|TRBJ2-1|NA|TRBV28
CASSLLGTVNEQFF
TGTGCCAGCAGTTTATTGGGGACAGTCAATGAGCAGTTCTTC
>TRBD2|TRBJ2-2|NA|TRBV7-2
CASSSGLASLVGELFF
TGTGCCAGCAGCTCGGGACTAGCTTCTCTGGTCGGGGAGCTGTTTTTT
>NA|TRBJ1-5|once|TRBV28
CASSPRALNQPQHF
TGTGCCAGCAGCCCCAGGGCCCTCAATCAGCCCCAGCATTTT